This paragraph covers one TCR beta chain sequence. V lost 4 bases and J lost 1, with 13 bases in between. CDR3 length: 15 amino acids. Germline V gene data show CDR1 as SGHAT and CDR2 as FQNNGV. These data originate in a study of blood T cell repertoires in COVID-19. Study-level information: Both acute and convalescent COVID-19 samples were obtained from the United States, Italy and Spain. Nucleic acid was either cDNA or gDNA, and it came from T cells, B-cell-depleted T cells, or PBMCs.

In the authors' methods: Reference gene primer amplification in the assay estimated nucleated cell counts. Sequencing was performed with immunoSEQ multiplex PCR; in TCRdb, only in-frame clones are kept and a portion is missing. V and J calls and clone size follow that table, whereas D and trimming were derived from the DNA. The sample consists of over 60,000 clones, 85% to 90% of them appearing once. V gene TRBV11-2 combines with J gene TRBJ1-1; tentative D call: TRBD1 (5 bases). Sequencing used peripheral blood. This TCR came from an elderly man with acute or convalescent COVID-19. The chain's CDR3 is CASSSRGQTNTEAFF. In DNA, the CDR3 is TGTGCCAGCAGCTCCCGAGGACAAACGAACACTGAAGCTTTCTTT.